The sample holds a few counts of the clone carrying this T cell receptor beta chain. As yet, its antigen is unknown. TCRdb reprocessed the 5' RACE reads with MiXCR, giving one entry per CDR3 protein. The profile shows approximately 97,000 distinct CDR3 sequences, about an eighth of them singletons. This sample is drawn from a study of early T cells in non-severe SARS-CoV-2 infection. Study-level points and caveats: The matching step, a VDJdb search, favored anti-spike CD8 responses and missed private and CD4 specificities.

This CDR3 spans 13 amino acids. V lost 10 bases, J lost 0 bases, and 9 bases lay in between. Germline V gene data show CDR1 as ENHRY and CDR2 as SYGVKD. The receptor's source is an adult who was a healthcare worker with PCR-confirmed SARS-CoV-2 infection or an uninfected control (not recorded which). This chain connects TRBV10-3 to TRBJ1-4, with D tentatively TRBD1 (5 bases). Source material: whole blood. Here the CDR3 DNA reads TGTGCCAGCAGGGTGGCAACTAATGAAAAACTGTTTTTT. Translated, it gives CASRVATNEKLFF.